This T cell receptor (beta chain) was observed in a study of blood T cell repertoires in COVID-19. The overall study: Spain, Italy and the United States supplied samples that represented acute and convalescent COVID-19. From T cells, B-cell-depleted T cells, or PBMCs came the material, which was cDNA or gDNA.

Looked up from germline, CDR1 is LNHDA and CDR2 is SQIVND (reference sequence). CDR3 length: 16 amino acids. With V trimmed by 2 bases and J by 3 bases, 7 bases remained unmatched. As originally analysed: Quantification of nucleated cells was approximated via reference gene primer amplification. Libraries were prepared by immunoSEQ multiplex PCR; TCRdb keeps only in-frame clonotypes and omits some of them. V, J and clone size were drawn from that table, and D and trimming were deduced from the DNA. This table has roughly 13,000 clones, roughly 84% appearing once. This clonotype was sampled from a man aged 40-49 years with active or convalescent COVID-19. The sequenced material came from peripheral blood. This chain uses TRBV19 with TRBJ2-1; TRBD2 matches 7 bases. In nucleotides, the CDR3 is TGTGCCAGTAGTATAATCGCGGGAGCGGGCTACAATGAGCAGTTCTTC. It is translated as CASSIIAGAGYNEQFF.